This TCR beta chain is drawn from a study of Tregs in tolerant kidney transplant recipients. The CDR3 has 15 amino acids. After removal of 4 bases from V and 1 base from J, the junction contained 3 bases not matched to a gene. Germline V CDR1 and CDR2: MNHEY, SMNVEV (reference sequence). CD4+CD25+CD127- Tregs, CD4+CD25- non-Tregs, CD4 and CD8 cells were sorted. Measured with immunoSEQ multiplex PCR; TCRdb has only the in-frame clones, and not every one. The sample carries about 88,000 clones, approximately 90% recorded once. The chain carries TRBV27 and TRBJ2-2, with 7 positions matching TRBD2. The origin of this receptor is a human donor in good health. The sample was CD8+ T cells from blood. This CDR3 reads CASSWLAVNTGELFF. The CDR3, as DNA: TGTGCCAGCAGTTGGCTAGCGGTGAACACCGGGGAGCTGTTTTTT.